This T cell receptor beta chain was profiled in a study of cytomegalovirus exposure and HLA in healthy donors. Study observations and caveats: The investigators catalogued some 150 TCR beta chains as cytomegalovirus-associated. Immune exposure information comprised only CMV serostatus. A likely sequencing artifact accounted for one observed cluster of highly shared sequence variants. Confirmation in vitro established that three CMV-associated chains were specific for CMV antigens.

Primers for the PCR totalled 60 Vbeta and 13 Jbeta. Libraries were prepared by immunoSEQ multiplex PCR; TCRdb keeps only in-frame clonotypes and omits some of them. Of over 100,000 clones listed, around three fifths are singletons. This CDR3 is 13 amino acids long. V was clipped by 6 bases and J by 3 bases; unmatched bases: 3. Germline V CDR1 and CDR2: MNHNS, SASEGT. A remark on this clone: Antigen specificity is unknown.

The specimen was PBMCs. The chain is built from TRBV6-1 and TRBJ1-2; 8 bases match TRBD1. The source of this sequence is a woman aged 40 to 50 in good health and CMV-seropositive. The CDR3 spells CASSETGDYGYTF. CDR3 nucleotides: TGTGCCAGCAGCGAGACAGGGGACTATGGCTACACCTTC.